The 24 T cell receptor beta chains reported below all come from one sample, sequenced in a study of blood T cell repertoires in COVID-19. Some clones are missing from TCRdb's copy, which holds only in-frame ones; the method was immunoSEQ multiplex PCR. The table records approximately 220,000 clones, approximately 87% of them present only once. The sample comprised peripheral blood. Receptors originate from a woman aged 45-65 years with acute or convalescent COVID-19.

The V gene is TRBV24-1, the J gene TRBJ2-3, with 9 bases fitting TRBD1. The CDR3 runs 15 residues. CDR1 is KGHDR and CDR2 is SFDVKD in the germline V gene. V was clipped by 7 bases and J by 7 bases; unmatched bases: 11. Written as DNA, the CDR3 is TGTGCCACCAGCCCCGGGACAGGGTTCACTAATACGCAGTATTTT. Protein: CATSPGTGFTNTQYF.

V usage is TRBV6-5 and J usage is TRBJ2-1; maybe TRBD1 (6 bases). CDR3 length: 14 amino acids. The germline V gene encodes CDR1 MNHEY and CDR2 SVGAGI. Trimming took off 7 bases at V and 7 bases at J, with 17 bases between the two ends. The CDR3 region is CASKGQPSGNEQFF. CDR3 nucleotide sequence: TGTGCCAGCAAAGGACAGCCGTCGGGTAATGAGCAGTTCTTC.

The chain employs TRBV7-9 and TRBJ2-3, with unresolved D. The V and J ends lost 5 bases and 4 bases respectively, with 7 bases between them. The CDR3 contains 12 residues. The germline gives CDR1 SEHNR, CDR2 FQNEAQ (reference sequence). The chain's CDR3 is CASSLSPDTQYF. Written as DNA, the CDR3 is TGTGCCAGCAGCCTCTCCCCAGATACGCAGTATTTT.

In its sample, this clone was seen many times. The rearrangement uses TRBV7-2 and TRBJ2-1; 10 nucleotides align to TRBD2. This CDR3 comprises 15 residues. J gave up 10 bases and V 2 bases, and 8 bases lay outside the gene matches. In germline, CDR1 is SGHTA, CDR2 FQGNSA. The CDR3 region is CASSLQSSGSREQFF. DNA for the CDR3: TGTGCCAGCAGCTTACAATCTAGCGGGAGTCGGGAGCAGTTCTTC.

On this clone itself: The same CDR3 is also encoded by other DNA sequences in this sample. DNA of the CDR3: TGTGCCAGTAGTAGGGACAGGGGGTACGAGCAGTACTTC. Its protein is CASSRDRGYEQYF. The chain couples TRBV19 to TRBJ2-7, with 11 bases lining up with TRBD1. In germline, CDR1 is LNHDA, CDR2 SQIVND (reference sequence). Losses at the gene ends were 4 bases for V and 4 bases for J; bases not matched to a gene: 0. The CDR3 runs to 13 residues. The entire variable domain, with the rest obtained from reference TRBV19 and TRBJ2-7, is as follows: DGGITQSPKYLFRKEGQNVTLSCEQNLNHDAMYWYRQDPGQGLRLIYYSQIVNDFQKGDIAEGYSVSREKKESFPLTVTSAQKNPTAFYLCASSRDRGYEQYFGPGTRLTVT.

The DNA for the CDR3 is TGTGCCAGCAGTTACCACGGGGGGGGCAATGAGCAGTTCTTC. Translation gives CASSYHGGGNEQFF. The chain employs TRBV6-2 or TRBV6-3 and TRBJ2-1; 8 bases agree with TRBD2. The CDR3 has 14 residues. The V segment lost 2 bases and the J segment 6 bases; nucleotides outside the gene matches: 3. Germline CDR1 is MNHEY and CDR2 is SVGEGT.

This chain connects TRBV5-4 to TRBJ1-6; 8 nucleotides agree with TRBD1. V lost 2 bases and J lost 9; bases outside the gene matches: 7. The germline gives CDR1 SGHNT, CDR2 YYREEE (reference sequence). The length of the CDR3 is 15 residues. CDR3 DNA: TGTGCCAGCAGCTTTAAGGCAGGGGGCTTTTCACCCCTCCACTTT. Its protein is CASSFKAGGFSPLHF.

The rearrangement uses TRBV14 and TRBJ1-1; TRBD1 might be the D (5 bases). The V gene's germline CDR1 is SGHDN and CDR2 FVKESK. The germline V and J ends were trimmed by 0 bases and 4 bases, with 9 bases remaining between them. The CDR3 spans 14 residues. The CDR3 bases are TGTGCCAGCAGCCAAGATCTCGGGGGCACTGAAGCTTTCTTT. This translates into CASSQDLGGTEAFF.

The rearrangement joins TRBV9 to TRBJ2-7, with 8 bases identical to TRBD2. CDR3 length: 15 residues. V lost 0 bases to trimming and J lost 4 bases; unmatched junction nucleotides: 6. Germline CDR1 SGDLS, CDR2 YYNGEE. As DNA, the CDR3 is TGTGCCAGCAGCGTAGCGGCCGGGGGGGAATACGAGCAGTACTTC. As protein: CASSVAAGGEYEQYF.

The V and J genes are TRBV5-1 and TRBJ1-1; 9 nucleotides match TRBD1. This CDR3 region has 13 residues. The V and J ends lost 3 bases and 6 bases, in that order; junction bases with no gene match: 3. Germline CDR1 is SGHRS and CDR2 is YFSETQ. DNA for the CDR3: TGCGCCAGCAGCTGGACAGGGGAATCTGAAGCTTTCTTT. It specifies CASSWTGESEAFF.

This chain links TRBV20-1 with TRBJ1-4, with D unclear. V lost 8 bases to trimming and J lost 0 bases, with 4 bases between them. In germline, CDR1 is DFQATT, CDR2 SNEGSKA (reference sequence). This CDR3 comprises 11 residues. The CDR3 DNA reads as TGCAGTCTTACAACTAATGAAAAACTGTTTTTT. Amino acid sequence: CSLTTNEKLFF.

V gene TRBV10-2 combines with J gene TRBJ1-1; 11 bases are shared with TRBD1. V shed 0 bases and J 11 bases; nucleotides not matched to a gene: 11. Per the germline V gene, CDR1 is WSHSY and CDR2 is SAAADI. The CDR3 is made up of 16 amino acids. The CDR3, as DNA: TGCGCCAGCAGTGAGTCGACTGGGACAGGGGGAGGTTCGGCTTTCTTT. This sequence encodes CASSESTGTGGGSAFF.

CDR3 sequence reads: CASSFTSGGQLGDTQYF. CDR3 sequence (DNA): TGCGCCAGCAGCTTTACTAGCGGGGGCCAGCTCGGGGATACGCAGTATTTT. The V and J genes are TRBV5-1 and TRBJ2-3; TRBD2 matches 11 bases. CDR1 is SGHRS and CDR2 is YFSETQ in the germline V gene. Trimming cost V 2 bases and J 6 bases; bases outside gene matches: 11. The CDR3 loop spans 17 amino acids.

V and J are TRBV4-2 and TRBJ1-2, with 10 bases matching TRBD1. The germline V gene encodes CDR1 LGHNA and CDR2 YNFKEQ. The CDR3 has 16 residues. Germline trimming cut 4 bases from V and 2 bases from J; bases unmatched to any gene: 7. CDR3 protein: CASSPRQGARNYGYTF. DNA of the CDR3: TGTGCCAGCAGCCCACGACAGGGGGCGAGGAACTATGGCTACACCTTC.

The chain carries TRBV25-1 and TRBJ1-1, with 9 bases identical to TRBD1. The CDR3 has 11 amino acids. Germline CDR1 and CDR2: MGHDK and SYGVNS. V lost 6 bases, J lost 11 bases, and 4 bases stayed unmatched. CDR3 sequence (DNA): TGTGCCAGCAGGGGGACAGGGCATGCTTTCTTT. Protein sequence: CASRGTGHAFF.

The chain employs TRBV14 and TRBJ2-3; 9 bases agree with TRBD2. The ends lost 8 bases at V and 4 bases at J; junction bases unmatched: 7. Germline values: CDR1 SGHDN, CDR2 FVKESK. This CDR3 spans 14 amino acids. The CDR3 sequence: CASSDSGRADTQYF. The CDR3 coding sequence is TGTGCCAGCTCCGATAGCGGGAGAGCAGATACGCAGTATTTT.

In the case of this clone: Other nucleotide sequences from this sample produce the same CDR3. The chain recombines TRBV6-5 with TRBJ1-5; 7 nucleotides agree with TRBD1. The ends lost 7 bases at V and 1 base at J; junction bases unmatched: 4. CDR3 size: 14 residues. Germline V lookup: CDR1 MNHEY, CDR2 SVGAGI. DNA for the CDR3: TGTGCCAGCAACCCGACAGGGAGCAATCAGCCCCAGCATTTT. Translated: CASNPTGSNQPQHF.

This clone was detected a few times. The chain couples TRBV24-1 to TRBJ2-5; no reliable D call. The germline gives CDR1 KGHDR, CDR2 SFDVKD. The CDR3 runs 11 residues. The ends were cut back, 8 bases at V and 5 bases at J, with 8 bases in the middle. The CDR3 reads CATTTVETQYF. Here the CDR3 DNA reads TGTGCCACCACCACTGTGGAGACCCAGTACTTC.

This clone was counted a few times. This chain joins TRBV30 and TRBJ1-5; 11 nucleotides align to TRBD1. CDR3 length: 14 amino acids. CDR1 is GTSNPN and CDR2 is SVGIG in the germline V gene (reference sequence). V shed 2 bases, J shed 8 bases, and the junction held 5 bases outside the gene matches. DNA of the CDR3: TGTGCCTGGAGTAGAGGACAGGGGGCAGAGCCCCAGCATTTT. It encodes CAWSRGQGAEPQHF.

V and J are TRBV6-5 and TRBJ1-1; D remains ambiguous. The CDR3 loop spans 12 amino acids. Looked up from germline, CDR1 is MNHEY and CDR2 is SVGAGI. Trimming took off 7 bases at V and 0 bases at J, with 6 bases between the two ends. The CDR3 DNA sequence: TGTGCCAGCAACACCCTGAACACTGAAGCTTTCTTT. Protein sequence: CASNTLNTEAFF.

The table lists this clone with a few counts. CDR3 protein: CASSLGTLAGGPAKNIQYF. CDR3 nucleotides: TGTGCCAGCAGCTTAGGCACACTAGCGGGGGGGCCTGCCAAAAACATTCAGTACTTC. The V call is TRBV11-3, the J call TRBJ2-4, with 13 bases fitting TRBD2. The CDR3 covers 19 residues. With V trimmed by 1 base and J by 1 base, 7 bases remained unmatched. Per the germline V gene, CDR1 is SGHNT and CDR2 is YENEEA.

The chain recombines TRBV19 with TRBJ2-2; 7 positions match TRBD2. The CDR3 runs to 14 residues. CDR1 and CDR2 (germline): LNHDA, SQIVND (reference sequence). The V gene end was trimmed by 3 bases and the J gene end by 8 bases; junction bases not matched to a gene: 6. This chain's CDR3 is CASSMGSSGGELFF. DNA for the CDR3: TGTGCCAGTAGTATGGGGTCTAGCGGTGGGGAGCTGTTTTTT.

This chain links TRBV6-6 with TRBJ2-5; TRBD2 agrees at 8 bases. Unmatched junction bases numbered 5, after V lost 2 bases and J lost 0 bases. This CDR3 comprises 16 residues. Germline V gene lookup returns CDR1 MNHNY and CDR2 SVGAGI (reference sequence). The DNA of the CDR3 is TGTGCCAGCAGTTACGCCGGGAGGGCCAACCAAGAGACCCAGTACTTC. Residues: CASSYAGRANQETQYF.

J is TRBJ1-5 and V is TRBV19, with 11 bases that match TRBD1. Trimming took 1 base from V and 6 from J; bases not matched to a gene: 2. Germline V gene data show CDR1 as LNHDA and CDR2 as SQIVND (reference sequence). The CDR3 sequence is 15 residues long. The CDR3 DNA sequence: TGTGCCAGTAGTATAGGGGACAGGGGGGTTCAGCCCCAGCATTTT. Amino acid sequence: CASSIGDRGVQPQHF.